This record looks at one T cell receptor beta chain sequence and its context. It lacks a known antigen. Base qualities are not at hand, and no much larger clone is one base apart. Per the germline V gene, SGHVS is the CDR1 and FNYEAQ is the CDR2. Trimming costs V 1 base and J 4 bases, and their ends lie 10 bases apart. The cysteine opens and the phenylalanine closes a CDR3 of 14 amino acids. CDR3 DNA is the only sequence kept; it has 42 bases, read in frame from the first base. This entry is derived from a study of blood T cells in healthy people across ages (dated by TCRdb to about 2015). Regarding the complete study: In model experiments, roughly one uniquely barcoded TCR beta cDNA molecule per two T cells was captured by template switching. The study measured age-related changes in TCR beta repertoire diversity using deep sequencing normalized with unique cDNA molecular identifiers. Four age groups were formed from the donors: young (average 16 years), middle-aged (approximately 42), aged (62) and long-lived (around 82). Using the same blood draw, the study looked at two additional independent replicas of 1 million unique cDNA reads for two donors, one aged 18 to 30 and the other aged 80 or older.

Library construction relied on 5' RACE. The instrument given in TCRdb is Illumina HiSeq 2500. A second 7 to 11 cycle PCR used a sample-barcoded 5' primer and a J-beta primer mix. A template-switch 5' adaptor carrying 12 random nucleotides introduced a unique molecular identifier onto each TCR beta cDNA molecule. Each sample yielded at least 3 million CDR3-containing paired-end reads. First-strand cDNA synthesis was performed from all RNA using the Mint cDNA synthesis kit, with priming by a TRBC-specific oligonucleotide. Following uracil-DNA glycosylase treatment, all cDNA underwent a first 18-cycle PCR with the universal primers M1SS and BC2_uni_R. The paper's processing steps were these. Each sample was normalized by randomly selecting 1 million high-quality reads, each carrying a distinct molecular identifier. Instead of being binned into consensus sequences, reads that shared molecular identifiers were thrown out. MiTCR, with a Q25 quality threshold and the strictest error-elimination algorithm, was used for CDR3 identification, clonotype clustering and error correction. Lower-bound total TCR beta diversity was estimated with a nonparametric unseen species model using Euler transformation. In-frame beta chains were kept once TCRdb had trimmed the public reads at Q25 with fastp and called clones with MiXCR. Identical CDR3 proteins give one entry, which carries the most common genes and DNA. The V and J calls follow TCRdb's processing rather than the paper's. A total of around 800,000 distinct CDR3 sequences appear in this sample, more than 25% of them only once. The biggest ten clones account for over 2.5% of the sample.

The full study reports these points: Donor CMV infection status was unknown, potentially confounding age-related changes in expanded clonotypes. Because profiling used bulk unsorted PBMCs, naive and antigen-experienced compartments could not be compared conclusively. A strong correlation was found between observed TCR beta diversity and the percentage of naive T cells measured by flow cytometry. Observed TCR beta diversity per million T cells fell roughly linearly with age, and a significant reduction was already apparent by age roughly 40. Estimates of total diversity based on one million sequenced T cells were regarded as lower bounds and as underestimates. Compared with the aged group, more naive CD4+ T cells, fewer expanded clones and increased TCR diversity were shown by the long-lived group, suggesting age selection.

Donors were a few dozen systemically healthy Caucasian individuals from Russia aged roughly 6 to 95 years. About 9.6 milliliters of peripheral blood were collected from each donor into EDTA-treated Vacutainer tubes. PBMCs were isolated by Ficoll-Paque density-gradient centrifugation, with at least 6 million obtained per sample. Trizol reagent was used to extract total RNA from PBMCs, with at least 5 micrograms per sample. The percentages of naive CD45RAhigh/CD27high T cells were determined by flow cytometry on a PBMC aliquot from every donor. The data also belong to a second study, concerning T cells of mothers and their children. Taken from the second paper: Donors were nine systemically healthy Caucasian individuals: three mothers and their six children. cDNA synthesis used all of the extracted RNA, with 1.5 ug of RNA in each 15 ul reaction. In the second PCR, sample barcodes and 2-4 random nucleotides were introduced via the M1S primer. Over 10 million TCR beta CDR3 reads came from each mother, compared with some 3 million reads from each child. Thymic selection similarly shapes TCR recombination output in related and unrelated pairs, with minor effect from inherited differences. Related mother-child pairs always showed normalized repertoire overlap that was slightly higher than in unrelated mother-child pairs, though the difference was never significant. With a sensitivity of about 100 clones per million clonotypes, no persistent microchimeric T cell clones were detected. Deep NGS was used in the study to compare the TCR beta repertoires of mothers and children and to look for features that separate related mother-child pairs from unrelated individuals. On average, the children were roughly 10 +/- 4 years old, while the mothers were approximately 41 +/- 4 years old. Libraries were sequenced on Illumina HiSeq 2000 with 100+100 nt paired-end reads after adapter ligation with NEBNext reagents. To avoid cross-contamination, the mother libraries and the child libraries were prepared a month apart and sequenced in separate runs. Between roughly 500,000 and 2,100,000 distinct TCR beta clonotypes were identified per donor. Naive TCR beta clonotypes were estimated from low-frequency clonotypes matched to each donor's FACS-determined naive share, without sorting.

The chain employs TRBV7-6 and TRBJ1-2; TRBD1 is possibly the D segment (5 matching bases). The sequence was obtained from a boy under 18 in good health. Sequenced: blood. This receptor carries the CDR3 CASSLEAGSYGYTF. The nucleotide sequence reads as follows: TGTGCCAGCAGCTTAGAAGCAGGGAGCTATGGCTACACCTTC.